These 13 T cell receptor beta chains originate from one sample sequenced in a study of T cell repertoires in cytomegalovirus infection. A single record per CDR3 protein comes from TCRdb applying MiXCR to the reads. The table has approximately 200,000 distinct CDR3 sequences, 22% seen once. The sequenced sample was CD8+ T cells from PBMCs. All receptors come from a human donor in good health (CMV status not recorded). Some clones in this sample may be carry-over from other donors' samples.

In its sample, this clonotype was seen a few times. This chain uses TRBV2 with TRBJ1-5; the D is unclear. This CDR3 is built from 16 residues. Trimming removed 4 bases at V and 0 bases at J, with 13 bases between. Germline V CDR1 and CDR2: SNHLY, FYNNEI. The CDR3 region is CASSGDRDDSNQPQHF. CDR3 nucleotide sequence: TGTGCCAGCAGTGGCGATAGAGATGATAGCAATCAGCCCCAGCATTTT.

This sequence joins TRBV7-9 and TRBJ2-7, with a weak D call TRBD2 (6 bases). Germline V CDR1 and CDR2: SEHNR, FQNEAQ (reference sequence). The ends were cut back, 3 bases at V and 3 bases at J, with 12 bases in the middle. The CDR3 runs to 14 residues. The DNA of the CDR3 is TGTGCCAGCAGCTTTTCTAGCGCCTACTACGAGCAGTACTTC. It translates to CASSFSSAYYEQYF.

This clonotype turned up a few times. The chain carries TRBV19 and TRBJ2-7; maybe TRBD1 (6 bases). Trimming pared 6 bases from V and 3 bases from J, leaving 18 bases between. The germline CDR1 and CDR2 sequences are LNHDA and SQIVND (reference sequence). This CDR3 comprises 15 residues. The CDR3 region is CASRATGSPFYEQYF. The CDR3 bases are TGTGCCAGTAGGGCCACAGGGTCCCCATTCTACGAGCAGTACTTC.

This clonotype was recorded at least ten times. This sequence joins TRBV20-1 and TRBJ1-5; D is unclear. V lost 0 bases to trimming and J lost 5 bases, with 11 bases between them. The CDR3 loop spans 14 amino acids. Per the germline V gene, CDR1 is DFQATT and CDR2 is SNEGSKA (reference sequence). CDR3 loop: CSARDRLIDQPQHF. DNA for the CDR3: TGCAGTGCTAGAGACAGGCTAATTGATCAGCCCCAGCATTTT.

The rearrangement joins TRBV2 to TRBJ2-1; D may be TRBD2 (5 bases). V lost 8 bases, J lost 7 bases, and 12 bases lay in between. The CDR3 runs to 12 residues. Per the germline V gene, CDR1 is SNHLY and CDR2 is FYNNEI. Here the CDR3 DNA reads TGTGCCAGCTCTTCGGGGTCGAATGAGCAGTTCTTC. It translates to CASSSGSNEQFF.

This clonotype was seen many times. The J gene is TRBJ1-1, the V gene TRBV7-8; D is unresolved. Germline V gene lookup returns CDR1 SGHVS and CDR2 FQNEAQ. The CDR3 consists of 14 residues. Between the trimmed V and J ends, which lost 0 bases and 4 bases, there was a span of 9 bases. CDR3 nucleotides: TGTGCCAGCAGCTTAGCGGCTGCGGGCACTGAAGCTTTCTTT. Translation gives CASSLAAAGTEAFF.

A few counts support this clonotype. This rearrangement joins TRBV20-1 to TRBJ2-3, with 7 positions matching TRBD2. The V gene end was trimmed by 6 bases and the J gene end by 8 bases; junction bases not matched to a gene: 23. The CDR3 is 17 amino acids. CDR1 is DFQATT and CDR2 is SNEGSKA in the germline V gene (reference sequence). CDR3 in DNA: TGCAGTGCACACTACGACATACGACTAGCTCCCCATGTTACGCAGTATTTT. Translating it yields CSAHYDIRLAPHVTQYF.

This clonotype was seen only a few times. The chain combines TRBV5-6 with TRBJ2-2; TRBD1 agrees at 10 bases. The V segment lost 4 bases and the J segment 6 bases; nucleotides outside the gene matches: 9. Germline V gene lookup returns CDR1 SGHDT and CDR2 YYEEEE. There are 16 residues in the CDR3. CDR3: CASSDTGTGDPGELFF. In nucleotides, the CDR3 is TGTGCCAGCAGCGATACCGGGACAGGGGATCCCGGGGAGCTGTTTTTT.

CDR3 sequence (DNA): TGTGCCAGGGGGGACGTTAGCTCCTACAATGAGCAGTTCTTC. Translated, it gives CARGDVSSYNEQFF. J is TRBJ2-1 and V is TRBV2; D may be TRBD1 or TRBD2 (5 bases each). The CDR3 spans 14 residues. Germline V gene lookup returns CDR1 SNHLY and CDR2 FYNNEI. Trimming stripped 9 bases from V and 0 bases from J, with 12 bases between.

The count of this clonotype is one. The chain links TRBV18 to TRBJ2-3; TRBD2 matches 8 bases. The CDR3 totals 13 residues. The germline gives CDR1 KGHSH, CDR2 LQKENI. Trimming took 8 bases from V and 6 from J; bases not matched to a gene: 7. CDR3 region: CASEPGLGDTQYF. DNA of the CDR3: TGTGCCAGCGAGCCGGGACTAGGGGATACGCAGTATTTT.

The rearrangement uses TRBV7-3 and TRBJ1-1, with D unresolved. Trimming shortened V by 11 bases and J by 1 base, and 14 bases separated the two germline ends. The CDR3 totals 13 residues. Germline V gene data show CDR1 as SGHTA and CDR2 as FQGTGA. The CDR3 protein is CASKEATNTEAFF. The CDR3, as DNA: TGTGCCTCGAAGGAGGCTACGAACACTGAAGCTTTCTTT.

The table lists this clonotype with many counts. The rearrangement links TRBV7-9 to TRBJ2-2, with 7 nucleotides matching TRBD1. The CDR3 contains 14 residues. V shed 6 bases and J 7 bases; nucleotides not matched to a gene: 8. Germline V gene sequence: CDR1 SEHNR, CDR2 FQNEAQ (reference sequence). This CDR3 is CASRQAWDSGELFF. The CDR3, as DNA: TGTGCCAGCAGACAAGCTTGGGACAGCGGGGAGCTGTTTTTT.

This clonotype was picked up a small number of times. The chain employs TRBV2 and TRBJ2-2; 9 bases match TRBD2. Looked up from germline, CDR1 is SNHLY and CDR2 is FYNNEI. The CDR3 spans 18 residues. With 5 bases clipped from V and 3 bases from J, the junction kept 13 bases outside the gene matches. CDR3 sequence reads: CASSPPPGGGADTGELFF. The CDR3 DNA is TGTGCCAGCAGTCCACCTCCGGGCGGGGGGGCCGACACCGGGGAGCTGTTTTTT. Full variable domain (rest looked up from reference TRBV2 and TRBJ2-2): EPEVTQTPSHQVTQMGQEVILRCVPISNHLYFYWYRQILGQKVEFLVSFYNNEISEKSEIFDDQFSVERPDGSNFTLKIRSTKLEDSAMYFCASSPPPGGGADTGELFFGEGSRLTVL.